This TCR beta chain derives from a study of blood T cells in healthy people across ages. Donation came from healthy Caucasian individuals in Russia who were aged about 6 to 95. The authors ran a second PCR of 7 to 11 cycles using a sample-barcoded 5' primer and a J-beta primer mix. The authors tagged each cDNA molecule using a template-switch adaptor with 12 random nucleotides. TCRdb fed the 5' RACE reads into MiXCR, producing one record per CDR3 protein. The sample yields fewer than 900,000 distinct CDR3 sequences, about 34% seen once. CDR3 length: 14 amino acids. Germline trimming cut 6 bases from V and 6 bases from J; bases unmatched to any gene: 5.

The source of this sequence is a man between 18 and 35 years old in good health. The specimen sequenced was blood. The rearrangement joins TRBV12-3 or TRBV12-4 to TRBJ1-6, with TRBD1 matching 7 bases. The CDR3 DNA reads TGTGCCAGCAGGACAGGGATCGTTAATTCACCCCTCCACTTT. This sequence encodes CASRTGIVNSPLHF.